This T cell receptor beta chain stems from a study of blood T cell repertoires in COVID-19. Study-level background: Sites across the United States, Italy and Spain contributed samples from acute and convalescent COVID-19.

Per germline, CDR1 LNHNV and CDR2 YYDKDF (reference sequence). The V end lost 2 bases, the J end lost 7 bases, and 12 bases lay between the germline ends. The CDR3 has 14 amino acids. As handled by the study authors: By means of reference gene primer amplification, nucleated cell counts were estimated. The method was immunoSEQ multiplex PCR; TCRdb's version includes in-frame clones alone and lacks a portion of them. V and J calls and clone size follow that table, whereas D and trimming were derived from the DNA. This sample has almost 200,000 clones, with roughly nine tenths found just once. This sequence joins TRBV15 and TRBJ2-1, with D perhaps matching TRBD2 (7 bases). Material: peripheral blood. This clonotype was obtained from a woman between 70 and 85 years old with acute or convalescent COVID-19. The CDR3 loop reads CATSRKGGANEQFF. CDR3 DNA: TGTGCCACCAGCAGAAAGGGGGGGGCTAATGAGCAGTTCTTC.